These 29 T cell receptor beta chains share one sample of origin, sequenced in a study of T and B cells in COVID-19 patients. TRB was amplified from approximately 250-500 ng of blood genomic DNA. TRB rearrangements were amplified by multiplex PCR with BIOMED2 TRB-A/B primers. From the multiplex PCR reads, TCRdb called clonotypes with MiXCR, one entry per CDR3 protein. The table shows about 14,000 distinct CDR3 sequences, with 29% occurring only once. The sample taken for sequencing was blood. The receptors derive from a human donor who had recovered from COVID-19.

The rearrangement uses TRBV5-1 and TRBJ2-3, with D unresolved. The V gene's germline CDR1 is SGHRS and CDR2 YFSETQ. CDR3 length equals 13 residues. V was clipped by 3 bases and J by 4 bases, with 9 bases between them. CDR3 residues: CASSSLSPDTQYF. The CDR3 DNA is TGCGCCAGCAGCTCTCTTAGCCCAGATACGCAGTATTTT.

The genes are TRBV19 and TRBJ2-7; TRBD2 matches at 9 bases. CDR3 length equals 16 residues. Germline CDR1 is LNHDA and CDR2 is SQIVND (reference sequence). Trimming took 8 bases from V and 6 from J; bases not matched to a gene: 17. As DNA, the CDR3 is TGTGCCAGTTTTGCGGGGGGGCCAACCCTAAGGTCCGAGCAGTACTTC. This translates into CASFAGGPTLRSEQYF.

The chain is built from TRBV4-3 and TRBJ1-4; no definite D call. Germline CDR1 LGHNA, CDR2 YSLEER. The length of the CDR3 is 16 residues. V was clipped by 0 bases and J by 0 bases, with 8 bases between them. The CDR3 sequence is CASSQDLSPTNEKLFF. Written as DNA, the CDR3 is TGCGCCAGCAGCCAAGATCTCAGCCCAACTAATGAAAAACTGTTTTTT.

V usage is TRBV13 and J usage is TRBJ2-5, with no clear D. The CDR3 loop spans 14 amino acids. Trimming removed 2 bases at V and 5 bases at J, with 12 bases between. Germline V gene data show CDR1 as PRHDT and CDR2 as FYEKMQ (reference sequence). The CDR3 DNA sequence: TGTGCCAGCAGCTTAAGCCCCGGTTCGGAGACCCAGTACTTC. As protein: CASSLSPGSETQYF.

This clonotype was counted at least ten times. The J gene is TRBJ1-2, the V gene TRBV29-1, with D uncertain. In germline, CDR1 is SQVTM, CDR2 ANQGSEA. Trimming cost V 2 bases and J 0 bases, with 13 bases left between them. This CDR3 comprises 15 residues. The CDR3 DNA is TGCAGCGTTGAAATAAGGGATAGAGCTAACTATGGCTACACCTTC. This sequence encodes CSVEIRDRANYGYTF.

This clonotype was seen many times. The V gene is TRBV15, the J gene TRBJ1-1; maybe TRBD1 (5 bases). Germline V lookup: CDR1 LNHNV, CDR2 YYDKDF (reference sequence). Trimming removed 0 bases from V and 2 bases from J, with 10 bases in between. CDR3 length: 15 residues. The CDR3 reads CATSRDGTSNTEAFF. The DNA of the CDR3 is TGTGCCACCAGCAGAGACGGGACTTCAAACACTGAAGCTTTCTTT.

Sample share makes this clonotype medium-sized. The genes are TRBV5-5 and TRBJ2-7; the D is unclear. The V gene's germline CDR1 is SGHKS and CDR2 YYEKEE (reference sequence). The CDR3 totals 15 residues. V was shortened by 2 bases and J by 6 bases, with 18 bases between the two germline ends. CDR3 amino acids: CASSFGHGRLSEQYF. CDR3 sequence (DNA): TGTGCCAGCAGCTTCGGGCATGGGCGCTTGAGCGAGCAGTACTTC.

There are a few counts of this clonotype. The J gene is TRBJ1-2, the V gene TRBV19, with D unclear. This CDR3 region has 16 residues. Germline loops: CDR1 LNHDA, CDR2 SQIVND (reference sequence). V shed 7 bases and J shed 3 bases, with 21 bases lying between them. The CDR3 bases are TGTGCCAGTACGGACGGCGCACGGGGTATCTACTATGGCTACACCTTC. Amino acids: CASTDGARGIYYGYTF.

This clonotype was seen at least ten times. V is TRBV6-5 and J is TRBJ2-1, with D perhaps TRBD2 (5 bases). The germline gives CDR1 MNHEY, CDR2 SVGAGI. V shed 10 bases and J shed 2 bases, with 18 bases lying between them. The CDR3 loop spans 15 amino acids. CDR3 nucleotides: TGTGCCACCGCAAACCCTCGGCGGGCCTACAATGAGCAGTTCTTC. It specifies CATANPRRAYNEQFF.

This clonotype was observed a few times. The chain carries TRBV5-4 and TRBJ2-1, with TRBD1 matching 9 bases. The length of the CDR3 is 16 residues. Trimming took 2 bases from V and 4 from J; bases not matched to a gene: 7. Germline lookup yields CDR1 SGHNT and CDR2 YYREEE (reference sequence). The CDR3 region is CASSLAGTGRYNEQFF. The DNA for the CDR3 is TGTGCCAGCAGCTTAGCCGGGACAGGGAGATACAATGAGCAGTTCTTC.

This clonotype was recorded a few times. V is TRBV30 and J is TRBJ1-3; D remains ambiguous. V gave up 6 bases and J gave up 2 bases, with 11 bases separating them. The germline CDR1 and CDR2 sequences are GTSNPN and SVGIG (reference sequence). This CDR3 comprises 13 residues. The CDR3 region is CACNEPTGNTIYF. The CDR3 nucleotides read TGTGCCTGCAACGAGCCGACTGGAAACACCATATATTTT.

This rearrangement joins TRBV4-3 to TRBJ1-3; the match to TRBD1 covers 7 bases. CDR3 length: 18 residues. J was trimmed by 9 bases and V by 0 bases; bases with no gene match: 17. Germline values: CDR1 LGHNA, CDR2 YSLEER. For the CDR3, the DNA is TGCGCCAGCAGCCAAGACCTAAGACAGGGTCGACGGTGGGGCACCATATATTTT. This codes for CASSQDLRQGRRWGTIYF.

V is TRBV27 and J is TRBJ1-5, with D uncertain. This CDR3 region has 16 residues. Germline CDR1 MNHEY, CDR2 SMNVEV (reference sequence). V gave up 4 bases and J gave up 7 bases, with 20 bases separating them. The CDR3 DNA is TGTGCCAGCAGTTCCAACCCCCGACCGATCGGCCAGCCCCAGCATTTT. It encodes CASSSNPRPIGQPQHF.

This clonotype has only a few counts. V usage is TRBV18 and J usage is TRBJ1-2; unclear D gene. This CDR3 has 14 amino acids. The V gene's germline CDR1 is KGHSH and CDR2 LQKENI. The germline V and J ends were trimmed by 2 bases and 2 bases, with 9 bases remaining between them. The DNA for the CDR3 is TGTGCCAGCTCACCAGACCGGACCAACTATGGCTACACCTTC. The encoded protein is CASSPDRTNYGYTF.

By share, this clonotype counts as medium-sized. The gene calls are TRBV18 and TRBJ2-1, with D perhaps given as TRBD1 or TRBD2 (6 bases each). This CDR3 has 14 amino acids. Between the trimmed V and J ends, which lost 7 bases and 7 bases, there was a span of 17 bases. The germline V gene encodes CDR1 KGHSH and CDR2 LQKENI. In DNA, the CDR3 is TGTGCCAGCTTAGGGACACTAGGAGGGAATGAGCAGTTCTTC. It translates to CASLGTLGGNEQFF. The whole variable domain, filled in from reference TRBV18 and TRBJ2-1, reads NAGVMQNPRHLVRRRGQEARLRCSPMKGHSHVYWYRQLPEEGLKFMVYLQKENIIDESGMPKERFSAEFPKEGPSILRIQQVVRGDSAAYFCASLGTLGGNEQFFGPGTRLTVL.

The V gene is TRBV5-4, the J gene TRBJ1-5, with unresolved D. The germline gives CDR1 SGHNT, CDR2 YYREEE (reference sequence). The CDR3 totals 13 residues. V shed 2 bases and J shed 0 bases, with 3 bases lying between them. The chain's CDR3 is CASSLGSNQPQHF. CDR3 in DNA: TGTGCCAGCAGCTTAGGTAGCAATCAGCCCCAGCATTTT.

The CDR3 protein is CASLRGETQYF. The CDR3 region has the DNA TGCGCCAGCTTACGGGGAGAGACGCAGTATTTT. The V call is TRBV5-1, the J call TRBJ2-3, with a weak D call TRBD2 (5 bases). Germline CDR1 reads SGHRS; CDR2 reads YFSETQ. CDR3 length: 11 amino acids. V was pared by 7 bases and J by 9 bases, with 12 bases between. Variable domain in full (rest from reference TRBV5-1 and TRBJ2-3): KAGVTQTPRYLIKTRGQQVTLSCSPISGHRSVSWYQQTPGQGLQFLFEYFSETQRNKGNFPGRFSGRQFSNSRSEMNVSTLELGDSALYLCASLRGETQYFGPGTRLTVL.

This clonotype has just a few counts. The V and J genes are TRBV10-3 and TRBJ1-1, with 9 bases fitting TRBD1. V trimming: 6 bases; J trimming: 4 bases; junction bases outside the gene matches: 3. The CDR3 is 13 residues long. Germline V gene sequence: CDR1 ENHRY, CDR2 SYGVKD. The CDR3 region is CAIRPGQGTEAFF. Written as DNA, the CDR3 is TGTGCCATCAGACCGGGACAGGGCACTGAAGCTTTCTTT.

By sample share, this clonotype is medium-sized. V and J are TRBV19 and TRBJ2-3; D tentatively fits TRBD1 or TRBD2 (5 bases each). The CDR3 extends over 15 amino acids. Between the trimmed V and J ends, which lost 4 bases and 4 bases, there was a span of 15 bases. Germline values: CDR1 LNHDA, CDR2 SQIVND (reference sequence). CDR3 region: CASSKGTSGPDTQYF. The CDR3 nucleotides read TGTGCCAGTAGTAAGGGGACCTCAGGACCAGATACGCAGTATTTT.

This clonotype was detected a few times. This rearrangement joins TRBV6-5 to TRBJ1-5; 9 bases fit TRBD1. This CDR3 has 14 amino acids. V was clipped by 7 bases and J by 5 bases; unmatched bases: 6. Germline CDR1 reads MNHEY; CDR2 reads SVGAGI. CDR3 protein: CASNRQGEDQPQHF. The CDR3 bases are TGTGCCAGCAATCGACAGGGGGAGGATCAGCCCCAGCATTTT.

By share of the sample, this clonotype is medium-sized (0.01 to 0.1%). The V and J genes are TRBV19 and TRBJ2-2; no reliable D call. The CDR3 is made up of 14 amino acids. The germline V and J ends were trimmed by 8 bases and 0 bases, with 10 bases remaining between them. Per the germline V gene, CDR1 is LNHDA and CDR2 is SQIVND (reference sequence). The CDR3 DNA follows: TGTGCCAGTCGACCGGAGTCGAACACCGGGGAGCTGTTTTTT. Residues: CASRPESNTGELFF.

This clonotype counts as medium-sized. This chain links TRBV19 with TRBJ2-7; the D is unclear. Germline V gives CDR1 LNHDA, CDR2 SQIVND (reference sequence). V lost 3 bases and J 5 bases, leaving 14 bases between the germline ends. The CDR3 consists of 14 residues. CDR3 sequence (DNA): TGTGCCAGTAGTATCCAGACGGGTGACCACGAGCAGTACTTC. Translation gives CASSIQTGDHEQYF.

This clonotype is termed medium-sized. The chain employs TRBV18 and TRBJ1-6, with D perhaps TRBD1 (5 bases). With 1 base removed from V and 10 bases from J, the gap between germline ends came to 14 bases. The CDR3 is 15 residues long. From germline, CDR1 is KGHSH and CDR2 LQKENI. The CDR3 DNA is TGTGCCAGCTCACCACGCAGGGAAGGTGGGTCACCCCTCCACTTT. Translation: CASSPRREGGSPLHF.

This clonotype rates as medium-sized. The chain links TRBV19 to TRBJ2-6; 7 positions match TRBD1. V was clipped by 5 bases and J by 4 bases; unmatched bases: 8. Germline CDR1 and CDR2: LNHDA and SQIVND (reference sequence). CDR3 length: 16 residues. The CDR3 nucleotides read TGTGCCAGTAGTTCCAGACAGACAGGGGGGGCCAACGTCCTGACTTTC. Translated, it gives CASSSRQTGGANVLTF.

As regards this clonotype: A much larger clone sits a single nucleotide away, making a read error possible. This chain's CDR3 is CARSSPSGSSDTQYF. As DNA, the CDR3 is TGTGCCAGAAGCTCGCCTAGCGGGAGTTCAGATACGCAGTATTTT. The chain has TRBV5-5 and TRBJ2-3, with 10 bases identical to TRBD2. The CDR3 contains 15 residues. From germline, CDR1 is SGHKS and CDR2 YYEKEE (reference sequence).

The gene calls are TRBV12-3 or TRBV12-4 and TRBJ2-2, with 7 bases that match TRBD2. The length of the CDR3 is 14 residues. Trimming took 5 bases from V and 7 from J; bases not matched to a gene: 7. Here the CDR3 DNA reads TGTGCCAGCAGTCCCTCGGCGGGGGTCGGGGAGCTGTTTTTT. It codes for CASSPSAGVGELFF.

In its sample, this clonotype was seen a few times. The junction differs from germline at one of its ends, possibly a read error. The rearrangement joins TRBV11-2 to TRBJ2-1, with TRBD2 matching 15 bases. Germline assignment: CDR1 SGHAT and CDR2 FQNNGV. The CDR3 length is 12 residues. In nucleotides, the CDR3 is TGTGCCAGCAGCCGGACTAGCGGGAGGGGGAGCTTC. This sequence encodes CASSRTSGRGSF.

The rearrangement joins TRBV18 to TRBJ1-3; D perhaps matches TRBD1 (5 bases). V lost 6 bases and J 0 bases, leaving 15 bases between the germline ends. The CDR3 sequence is 16 residues long. Per the germline V gene, CDR1 is KGHSH and CDR2 is LQKENI. The CDR3 here is CASSSTASTSGNTIYF. The CDR3 DNA follows: TGTGCCAGCTCCTCGACAGCCTCGACCTCTGGAAACACCATATATTTT.

This sequence joins TRBV5-6 and TRBJ1-1; TRBD1 agrees at 7 bases. The V gene end was trimmed by 7 bases and the J gene end by 2 bases; junction bases not matched to a gene: 5. Looked up from germline, CDR1 is SGHDT and CDR2 is YYEEEE. The CDR3 has 13 amino acids. CDR3 loop: CASLRGLNTEAFF. CDR3 in DNA: TGTGCCAGCCTTAGGGGGCTCAACACTGAAGCTTTCTTT.